The TCR beta chain under discussion was sequenced for a study of T cell repertoires in cytomegalovirus infection. Study observations and caveats: Dominating the ex vivo response were TCR beta clonotypes that were CMV-specific and HLA-C-restricted.

This clonotype was seen a handful of times. The antigen is unknown. The CDR3 runs 16 residues. CDR1 is SEHNR and CDR2 is FQNEAQ in the germline V gene (reference sequence). V dropped 8 bases and J dropped 2; count of bases not matched to a gene: 12. One entry per CDR3 protein, called by TCRdb with MiXCR from the reads. The sample consists of roughly 500,000 distinct CDR3 sequences, roughly a third of them appearing once. Sequencing used cultured PBMCs, obtained from culture after CMV antigen stimulation. The rearrangement links TRBV7-9 to TRBJ2-7, with 10 bases lining up with TRBD2. This TCR derives from a human donor in good health (CMV status not recorded). Some clones in this sample may be carry-over from other donors' samples. In DNA, the CDR3 is TGTGCCAGCCAGGCCCCCGCTAGCGGGAGCCCCTACGAGCAGTACTTC. Encoded protein: CASQAPASGSPYEQYF.